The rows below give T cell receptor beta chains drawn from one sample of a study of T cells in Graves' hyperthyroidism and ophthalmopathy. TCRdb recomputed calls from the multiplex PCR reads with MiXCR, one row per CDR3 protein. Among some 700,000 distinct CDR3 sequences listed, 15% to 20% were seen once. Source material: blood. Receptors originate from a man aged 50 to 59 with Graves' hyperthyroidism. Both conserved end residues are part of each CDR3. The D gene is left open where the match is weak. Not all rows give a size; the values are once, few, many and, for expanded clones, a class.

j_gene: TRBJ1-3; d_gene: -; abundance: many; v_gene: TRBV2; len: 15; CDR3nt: TGTGCCAGCAACCAGGGACCGATCTCTGGAAACACCATATATTTT; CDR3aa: CASNQGPISGNTIYF
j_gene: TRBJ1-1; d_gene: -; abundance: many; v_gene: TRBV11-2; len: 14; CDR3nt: TGTGCCAGCAGCTTGGAGAGGGCGAGAACTGAAGCTTTCTTT; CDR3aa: CASSLERARTEAFF
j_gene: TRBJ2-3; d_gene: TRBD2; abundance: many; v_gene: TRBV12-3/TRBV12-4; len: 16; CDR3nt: TGTGCCAGCACCGACCCTACTAGCGGGCGCACAGATACGCAGTATTTT; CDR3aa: CASTDPTSGRTDTQYF
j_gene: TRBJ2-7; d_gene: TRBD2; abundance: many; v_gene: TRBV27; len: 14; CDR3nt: TGTGCCAGCAGTCCCTGGACTAGTCTCTACGAGCAGTACTTC; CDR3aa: CASSPWTSLYEQYF
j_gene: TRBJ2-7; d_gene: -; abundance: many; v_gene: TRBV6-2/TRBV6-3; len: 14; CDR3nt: TGTGCCAGCAGTTACTGGGGAAGCTCCTACGAGCAGTACTTC; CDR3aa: CASSYWGSSYEQYF
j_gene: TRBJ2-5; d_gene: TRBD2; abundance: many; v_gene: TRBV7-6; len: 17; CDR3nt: TGTGCCAGCAGATTAGACGTCGTAGCGGGAGCGCAAGAGACCCAGTACTTC; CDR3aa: CASRLDVVAGAQETQYF
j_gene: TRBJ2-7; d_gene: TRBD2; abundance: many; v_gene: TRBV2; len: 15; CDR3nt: TGTGCCAGCAGTGAATTTTCGGGGGACTACTACGAGCAGTACTTC; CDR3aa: CASSEFSGDYYEQYF
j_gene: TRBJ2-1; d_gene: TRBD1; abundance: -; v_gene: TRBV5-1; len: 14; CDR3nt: TGCGCCAGCAGCTTGGGCTCCAACAGGGGGCTGCAGTTCTTC; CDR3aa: CASSLGSNRGLQFF
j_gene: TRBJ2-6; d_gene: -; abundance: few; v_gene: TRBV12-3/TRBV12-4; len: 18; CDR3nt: TGTGCCAGCAGTCCCCGAAGGGGGAGGTACTCTGGGGCCAACGTCCTGACTTTC; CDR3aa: CASSPRRGRYSGANVLTF
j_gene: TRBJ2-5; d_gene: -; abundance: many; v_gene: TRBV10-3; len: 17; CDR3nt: TGTGCCATCAGTGAGTCGGGCGGGACGGGCGGAAGAGAGACCCAGTACTTC; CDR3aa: CAISESGGTGGRETQYF
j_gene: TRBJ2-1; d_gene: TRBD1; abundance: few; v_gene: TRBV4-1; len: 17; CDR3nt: TGCGCCAGCAGCCAAGATCTCTGGACAGGGGCCCACAATGAGCAGTTCTTC; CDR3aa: CASSQDLWTGAHNEQFF
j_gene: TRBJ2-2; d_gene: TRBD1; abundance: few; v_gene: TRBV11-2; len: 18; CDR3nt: TGTGCCAGCAGCTTCTTATTTCGGACAGGAGAGAACACCGGGGAGCTGTTTTTT; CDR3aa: CASSFLFRTGENTGELFF
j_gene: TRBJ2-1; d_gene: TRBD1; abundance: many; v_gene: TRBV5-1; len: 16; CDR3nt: TGCGCCAGCAGCCTCCAGGGACAGGGGGTAGACAATGAGCAGTTCTTC; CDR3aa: CASSLQGQGVDNEQFF
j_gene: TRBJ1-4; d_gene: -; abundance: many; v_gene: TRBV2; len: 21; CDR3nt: TGTGCCAGCAGTGAAGATGATCCTACGGTTCGGGTTTTCCTGTATAATGAAAAACTGTTTTTT; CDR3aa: CASSEDDPTVRVFLYNEKLFF
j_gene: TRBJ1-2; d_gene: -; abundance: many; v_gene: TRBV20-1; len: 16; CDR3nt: TGCAGTGCTAGAGATCTGAGGGGAGACCAGGCCTATGGCTACACCTTC; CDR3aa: CSARDLRGDQAYGYTF
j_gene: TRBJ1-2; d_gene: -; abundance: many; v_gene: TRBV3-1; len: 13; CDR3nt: TGTGCCAGCAGCCACCGGGGACCTCGTACCCACACCTTC; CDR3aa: CASSHRGPRTHTF
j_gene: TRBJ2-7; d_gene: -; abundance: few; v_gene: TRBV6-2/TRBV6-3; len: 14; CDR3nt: TGTGCCACCACTCCCTGGGGGAGGACCTACGAGCAGTACTTC; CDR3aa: CATTPWGRTYEQYF
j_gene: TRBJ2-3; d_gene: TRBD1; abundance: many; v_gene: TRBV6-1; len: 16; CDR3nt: TGTGCCAGCAGTTATTCATCAGGGGGATCCACAGATACGCAGTATTTT; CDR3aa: CASSYSSGGSTDTQYF
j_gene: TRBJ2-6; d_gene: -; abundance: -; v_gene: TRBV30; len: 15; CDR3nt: TGTGCCTGGAGTGCGAAGCCGGCTGGGGCCAACGTCCTGACTTTC; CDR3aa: CAWSAKPAGANVLTF
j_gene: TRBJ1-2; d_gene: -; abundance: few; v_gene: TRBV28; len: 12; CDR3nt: TGTGCCAGCAGGCACAGGTACTATGGCTACACCTTC; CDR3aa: CASRHRYYGYTF
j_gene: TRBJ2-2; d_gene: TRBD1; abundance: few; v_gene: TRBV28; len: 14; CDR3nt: TGTGCCAGCAGTGAGGACAGGCGGCCCGGGGAGCTGTTTTTT; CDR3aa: CASSEDRRPGELFF
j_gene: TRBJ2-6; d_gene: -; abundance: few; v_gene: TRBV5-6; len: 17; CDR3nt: TGTGCCAGCAGCTTCGGGTTGGGGGCCTCTGGGGCCAACGTCCTGACTTTC; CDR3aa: CASSFGLGASGANVLTF
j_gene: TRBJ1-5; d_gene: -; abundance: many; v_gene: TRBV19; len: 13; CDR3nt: TGTGCCAGTAGTATTGGCGCAGACCAGCCCCAGCATTTT; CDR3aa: CASSIGADQPQHF
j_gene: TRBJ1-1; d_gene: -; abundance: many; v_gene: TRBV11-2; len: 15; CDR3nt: TGTGCCAGCAGCTCGATTAACAGGGATTTCGCTGAAGCTTTCTTT; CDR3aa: CASSSINRDFAEAFF
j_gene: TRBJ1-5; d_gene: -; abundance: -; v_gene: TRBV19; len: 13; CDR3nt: TGTGCCAGTAGCATGGACAGCAATCAGCCCCAGCATTTT; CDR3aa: CASSMDSNQPQHF
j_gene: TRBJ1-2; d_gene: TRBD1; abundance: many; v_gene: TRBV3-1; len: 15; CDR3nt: TGTGCCAGCAGCCACCCGGGACAGGCTAACTATGGCTACACCTTC; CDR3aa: CASSHPGQANYGYTF
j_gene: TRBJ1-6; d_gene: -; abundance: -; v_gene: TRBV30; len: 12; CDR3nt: TGTGCCTGCGACCGCTATAATTCACCCCTCCACTTT; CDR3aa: CACDRYNSPLHF
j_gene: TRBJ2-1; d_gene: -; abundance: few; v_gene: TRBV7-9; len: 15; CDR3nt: TGTGCCAGCAGCAGCTTCAGGGGCGATTACAATGAGCAGTTCTTC; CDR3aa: CASSSFRGDYNEQFF
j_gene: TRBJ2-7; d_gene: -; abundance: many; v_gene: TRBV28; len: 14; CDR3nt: TGTGCCAGCACCCGGACTGGATCTGTTTACGAGCAGTACTTC; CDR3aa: CASTRTGSVYEQYF
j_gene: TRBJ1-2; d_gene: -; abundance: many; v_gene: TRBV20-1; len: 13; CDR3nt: TGCAGTGCACCTTGGGGCGAGGACTATGGCTACACCTTC; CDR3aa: CSAPWGEDYGYTF
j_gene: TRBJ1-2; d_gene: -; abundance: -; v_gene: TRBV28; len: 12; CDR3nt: TGTGCCAGCAGGCAACCGGGACGGACAGACACCTTC; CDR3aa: CASRQPGRTDTF
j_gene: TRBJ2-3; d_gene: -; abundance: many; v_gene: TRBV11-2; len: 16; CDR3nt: TGTGCCAGCAGCTTAGTCAGGGGAGGTAGCACAGATACGCAGTATTTT; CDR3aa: CASSLVRGGSTDTQYF
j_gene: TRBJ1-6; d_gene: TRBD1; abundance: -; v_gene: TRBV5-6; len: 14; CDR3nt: TGTGCCAGCAGCCCTCGGGACAGCTATTCACCCCTCCACTTT; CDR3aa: CASSPRDSYSPLHF
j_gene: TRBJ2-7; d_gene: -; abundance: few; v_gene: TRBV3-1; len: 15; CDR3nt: TGTGCCAGCAGCCAAGCCCCGGGGGCAGCTTACGAGCAGTACTTC; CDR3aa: CASSQAPGAAYEQYF
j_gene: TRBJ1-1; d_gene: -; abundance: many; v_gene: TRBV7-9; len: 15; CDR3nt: TGTGCCAGCAGCTTAGGAGTGGGTGTAGACACTGAAGCTTTCTTT; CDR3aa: CASSLGVGVDTEAFF